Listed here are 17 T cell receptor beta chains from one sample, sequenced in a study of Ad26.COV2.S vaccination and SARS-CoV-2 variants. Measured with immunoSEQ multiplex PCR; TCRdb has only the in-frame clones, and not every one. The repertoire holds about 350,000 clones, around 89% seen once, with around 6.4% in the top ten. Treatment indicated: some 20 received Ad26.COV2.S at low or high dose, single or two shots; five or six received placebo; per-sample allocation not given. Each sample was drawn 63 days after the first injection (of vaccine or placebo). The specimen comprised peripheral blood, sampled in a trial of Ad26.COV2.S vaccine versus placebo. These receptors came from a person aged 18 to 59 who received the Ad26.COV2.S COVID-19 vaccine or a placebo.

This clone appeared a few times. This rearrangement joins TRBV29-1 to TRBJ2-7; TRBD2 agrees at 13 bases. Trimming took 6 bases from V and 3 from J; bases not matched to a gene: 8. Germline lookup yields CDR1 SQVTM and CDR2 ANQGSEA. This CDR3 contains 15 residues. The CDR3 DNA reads TGCAGCGTCACCCAGGGACTAGCGGGAAACTACGAGCAGTACTTC. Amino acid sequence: CSVTQGLAGNYEQYF.

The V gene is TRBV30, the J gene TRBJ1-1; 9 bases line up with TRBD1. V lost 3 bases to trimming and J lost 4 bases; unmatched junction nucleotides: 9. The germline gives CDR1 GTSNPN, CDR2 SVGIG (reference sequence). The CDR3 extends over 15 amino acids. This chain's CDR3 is CAWRRSGTGPTEAFF. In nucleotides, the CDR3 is TGTGCCTGGAGGAGGAGTGGGACAGGGCCCACTGAAGCTTTCTTT.

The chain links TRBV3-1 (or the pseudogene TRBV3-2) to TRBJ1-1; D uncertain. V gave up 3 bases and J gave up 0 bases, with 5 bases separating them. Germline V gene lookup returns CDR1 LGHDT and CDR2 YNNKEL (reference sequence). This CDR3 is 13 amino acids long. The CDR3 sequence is CASSQFMNTEAFF. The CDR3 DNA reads TGTGCCAGCAGCCAGTTCATGAACACTGAAGCTTTCTTT.

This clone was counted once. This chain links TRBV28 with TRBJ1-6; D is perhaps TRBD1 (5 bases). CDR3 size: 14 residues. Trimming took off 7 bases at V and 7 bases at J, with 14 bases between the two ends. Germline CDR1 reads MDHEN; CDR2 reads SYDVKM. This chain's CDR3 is CASKTGNGNSPLHF. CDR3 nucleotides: TGTGCCAGCAAAACAGGCAATGGAAATTCACCCCTCCACTTT.

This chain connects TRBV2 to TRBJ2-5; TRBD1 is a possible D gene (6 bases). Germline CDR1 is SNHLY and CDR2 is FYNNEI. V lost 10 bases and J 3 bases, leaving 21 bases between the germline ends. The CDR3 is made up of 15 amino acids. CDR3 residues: CATFDAGVGKETQYF. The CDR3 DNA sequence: TGTGCCACCTTTGACGCAGGGGTGGGGAAAGAGACCCAGTACTTC.

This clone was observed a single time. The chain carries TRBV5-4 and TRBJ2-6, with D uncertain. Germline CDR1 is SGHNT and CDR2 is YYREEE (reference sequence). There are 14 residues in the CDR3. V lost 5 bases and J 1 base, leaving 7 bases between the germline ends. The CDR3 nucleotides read TGTGCCAGCAGACCAGGATCTGGGGCCAACGTCCTGACTTTC. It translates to CASRPGSGANVLTF.

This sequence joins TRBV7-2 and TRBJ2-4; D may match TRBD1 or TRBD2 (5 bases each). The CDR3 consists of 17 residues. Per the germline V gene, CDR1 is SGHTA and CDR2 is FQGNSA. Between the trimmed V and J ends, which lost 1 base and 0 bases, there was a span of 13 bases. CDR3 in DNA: TGTGCCAGCAGCTTAGGGGGGAGAATGGTAGCCAAAAACATTCAGTACTTC. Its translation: CASSLGGRMVAKNIQYF. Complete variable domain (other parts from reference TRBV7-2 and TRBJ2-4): GAGVSQSPSNKVTEKGKDVELRCDPISGHTALYWYRQSLGQGLEFLIYFQGNSAPDKSGLPSDRFSAERTGGSVSTLTIQRTQQEDSAVYLCASSLGGRMVAKNIQYFGAGTRLSVL.

CDR3 protein: CASIRSPKNTEAFF. The CDR3 DNA is TGTGCCAGTATCAGATCACCAAAAAACACTGAAGCTTTCTTT. J is TRBJ1-1 and V is TRBV19; D is unclear. V lost 7 bases to trimming and J lost 2 bases, with 14 bases between them. This CDR3 has 14 residues. CDR1 and CDR2 from the germline V gene are LNHDA and SQIVND (reference sequence).

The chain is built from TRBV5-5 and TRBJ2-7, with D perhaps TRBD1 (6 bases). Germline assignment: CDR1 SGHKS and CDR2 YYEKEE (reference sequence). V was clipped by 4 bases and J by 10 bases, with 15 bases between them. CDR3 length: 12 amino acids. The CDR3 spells CASSETGYHQYF. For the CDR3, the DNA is TGTGCCAGCAGCGAAACAGGGTACCACCAGTACTTC.

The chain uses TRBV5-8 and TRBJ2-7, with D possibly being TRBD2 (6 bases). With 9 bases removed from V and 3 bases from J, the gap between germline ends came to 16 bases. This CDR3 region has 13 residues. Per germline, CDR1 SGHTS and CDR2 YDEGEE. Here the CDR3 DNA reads TGTGCCATAAACGGGAGAAAGATCTACGAGCAGTACTTC. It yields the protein CAINGRKIYEQYF.

The CDR3 coding sequence is TGTGCCAGCAGCTCCTCAGGGGATGAGCAGTTCTTC. This codes for CASSSSGDEQFF. The chain joins TRBV11-1 to TRBJ2-1; D possibly corresponds to TRBD1 (6 bases). V gave up 4 bases and J gave up 8 bases, with 9 bases separating them. CDR3 size: 12 residues. CDR1 is SGHAT, CDR2 FQDESV, per germline (reference sequence).

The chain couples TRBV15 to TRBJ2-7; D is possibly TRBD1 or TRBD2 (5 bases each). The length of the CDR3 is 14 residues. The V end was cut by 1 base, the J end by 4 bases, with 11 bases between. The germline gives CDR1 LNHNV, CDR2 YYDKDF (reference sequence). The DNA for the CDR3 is TGTGCCACCAGCAGAGGGTCCAGGGAGTACGAGCAGTACTTC. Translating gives CATSRGSREYEQYF.

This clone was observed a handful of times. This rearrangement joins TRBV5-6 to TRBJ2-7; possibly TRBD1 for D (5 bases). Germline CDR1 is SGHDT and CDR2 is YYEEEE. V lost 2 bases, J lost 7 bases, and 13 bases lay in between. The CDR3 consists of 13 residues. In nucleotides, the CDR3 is TGTGCCAGCAGCTTCCAGGGAATAAATGAGCAGTACTTC. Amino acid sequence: CASSFQGINEQYF.

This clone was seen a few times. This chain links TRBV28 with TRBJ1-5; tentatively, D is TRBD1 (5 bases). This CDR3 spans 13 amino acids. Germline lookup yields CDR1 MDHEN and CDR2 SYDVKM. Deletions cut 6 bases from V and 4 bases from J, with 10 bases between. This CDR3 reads CASREGANQPQHF. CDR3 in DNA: TGTGCCAGCAGGGAAGGGGCAAATCAGCCCCAGCATTTT.

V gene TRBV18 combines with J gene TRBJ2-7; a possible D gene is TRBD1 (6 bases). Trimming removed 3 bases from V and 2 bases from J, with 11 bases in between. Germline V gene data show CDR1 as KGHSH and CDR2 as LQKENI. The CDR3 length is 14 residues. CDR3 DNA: TGTGCCAGCTCACCGGCAGGGACAACCTACGAGCAGTACTTC. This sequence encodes CASSPAGTTYEQYF.

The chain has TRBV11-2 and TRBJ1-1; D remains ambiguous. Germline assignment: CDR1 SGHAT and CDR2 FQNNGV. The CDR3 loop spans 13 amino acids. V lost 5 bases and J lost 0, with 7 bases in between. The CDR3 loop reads CASSVRMNTEAFF. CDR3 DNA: TGTGCCAGCAGCGTAAGGATGAACACTGAAGCTTTCTTT.

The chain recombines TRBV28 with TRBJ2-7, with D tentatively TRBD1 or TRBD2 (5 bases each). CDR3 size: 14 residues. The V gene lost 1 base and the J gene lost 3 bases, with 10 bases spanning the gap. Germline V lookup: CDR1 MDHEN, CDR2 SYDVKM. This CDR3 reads CASSLSRDGYEQYF. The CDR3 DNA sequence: TGTGCCAGCAGTTTATCCCGGGACGGCTACGAGCAGTACTTC.